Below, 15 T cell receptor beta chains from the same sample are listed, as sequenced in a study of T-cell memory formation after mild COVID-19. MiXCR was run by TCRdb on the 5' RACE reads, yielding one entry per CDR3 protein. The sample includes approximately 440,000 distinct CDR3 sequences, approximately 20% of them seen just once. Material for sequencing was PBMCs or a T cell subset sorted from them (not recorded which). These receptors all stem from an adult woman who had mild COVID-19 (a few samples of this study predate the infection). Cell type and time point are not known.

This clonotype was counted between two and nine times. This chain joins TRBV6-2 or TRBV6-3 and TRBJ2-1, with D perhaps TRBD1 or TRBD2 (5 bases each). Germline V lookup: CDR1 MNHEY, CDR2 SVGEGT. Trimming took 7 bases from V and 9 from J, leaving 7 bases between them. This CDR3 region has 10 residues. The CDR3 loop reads CASKGSEQFF. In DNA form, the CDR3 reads TGTGCCAGCAAGGGGAGTGAGCAGTTCTTC.

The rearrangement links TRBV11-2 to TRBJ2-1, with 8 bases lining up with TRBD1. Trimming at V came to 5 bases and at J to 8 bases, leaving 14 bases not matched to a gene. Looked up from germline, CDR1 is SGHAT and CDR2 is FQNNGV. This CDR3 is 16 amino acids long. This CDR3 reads CASSASRRDRNDEQFF. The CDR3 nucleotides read TGTGCCAGCAGCGCAAGTCGCCGGGACAGGAACGATGAGCAGTTCTTC.

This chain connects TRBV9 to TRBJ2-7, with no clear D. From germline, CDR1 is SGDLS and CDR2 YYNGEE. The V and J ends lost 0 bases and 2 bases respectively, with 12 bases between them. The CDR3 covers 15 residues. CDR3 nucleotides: TGTGCCAGCAGCGTAGGTATAGGCAGAACCTACGAGCAGTACTTC. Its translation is CASSVGIGRTYEQYF.

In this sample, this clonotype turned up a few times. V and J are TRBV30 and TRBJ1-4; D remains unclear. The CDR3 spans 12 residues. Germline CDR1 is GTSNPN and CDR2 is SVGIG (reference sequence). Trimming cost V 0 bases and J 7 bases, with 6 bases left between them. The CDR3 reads CAWSVMGEKLFF. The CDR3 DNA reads TGTGCCTGGAGTGTAATGGGTGAAAAACTGTTTTTT.

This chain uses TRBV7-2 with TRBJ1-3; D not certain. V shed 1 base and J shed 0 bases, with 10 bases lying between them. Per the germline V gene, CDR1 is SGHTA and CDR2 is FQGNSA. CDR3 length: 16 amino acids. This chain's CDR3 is CASSLEPARSGNTIYF. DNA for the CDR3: TGTGCCAGCAGCTTAGAACCGGCCCGCTCTGGAAACACCATATATTTT.

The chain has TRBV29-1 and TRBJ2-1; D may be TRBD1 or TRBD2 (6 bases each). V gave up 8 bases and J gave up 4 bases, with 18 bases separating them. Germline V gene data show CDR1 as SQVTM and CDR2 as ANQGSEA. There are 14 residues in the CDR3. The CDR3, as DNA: TGCAGCTCTGGGGGGACAAGCTATTACAATGAGCAGTTCTTC. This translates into CSSGGTSYYNEQFF.

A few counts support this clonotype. The CDR3 region is CASSPRGVMNTEAFF. CDR3 nucleotide sequence: TGTGCCAGCAGTCCTAGGGGGGTTATGAACACTGAAGCTTTCTTT. This sequence joins TRBV11-2 and TRBJ1-1, with a tentative D call TRBD1 (6 bases). V was shortened by 6 bases and J by 0 bases, with 14 bases between the two germline ends. This CDR3 comprises 15 residues. Germline V gene data show CDR1 as SGHAT and CDR2 as FQNNGV.

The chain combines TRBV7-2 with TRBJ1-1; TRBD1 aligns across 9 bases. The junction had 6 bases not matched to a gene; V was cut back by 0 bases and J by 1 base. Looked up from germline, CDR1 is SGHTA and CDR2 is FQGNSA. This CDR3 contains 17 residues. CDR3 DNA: TGTGCCAGCAGCTTAGCCCTTTTACAGGGGGCGAACACTGAAGCTTTCTTT. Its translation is CASSLALLQGANTEAFF.

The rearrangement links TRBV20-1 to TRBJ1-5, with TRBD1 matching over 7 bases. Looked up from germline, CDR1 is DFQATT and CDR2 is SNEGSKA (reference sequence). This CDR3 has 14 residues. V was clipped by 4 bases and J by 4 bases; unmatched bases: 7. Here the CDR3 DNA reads TGCAGTGCTAAGACAGGGATAAATAATCAGCCCCAGCATTTT. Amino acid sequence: CSAKTGINNQPQHF.

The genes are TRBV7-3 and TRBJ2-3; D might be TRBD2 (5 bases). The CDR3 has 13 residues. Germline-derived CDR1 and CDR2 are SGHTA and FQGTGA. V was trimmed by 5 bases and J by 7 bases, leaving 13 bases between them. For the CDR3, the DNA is TGTGCCAGCAGCCCCCCTCGGGGTTATACGCAGTATTTT. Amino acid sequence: CASSPPRGYTQYF.

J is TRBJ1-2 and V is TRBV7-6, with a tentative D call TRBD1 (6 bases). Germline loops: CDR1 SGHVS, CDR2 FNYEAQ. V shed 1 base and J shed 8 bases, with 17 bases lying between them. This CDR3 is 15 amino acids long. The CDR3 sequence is CASSLVVGGATGYTF. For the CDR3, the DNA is TGTGCCAGCAGCTTAGTTGTTGGGGGGGCCACAGGCTACACCTTC.

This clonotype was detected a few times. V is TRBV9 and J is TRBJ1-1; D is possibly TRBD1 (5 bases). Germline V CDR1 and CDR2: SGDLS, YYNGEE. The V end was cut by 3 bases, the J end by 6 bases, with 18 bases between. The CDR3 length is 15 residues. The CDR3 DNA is TGTGCCAGCAGCGCCCTTCCTCCCAGGGACCCTGAAGCTTTCTTT. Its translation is CASSALPPRDPEAFF.

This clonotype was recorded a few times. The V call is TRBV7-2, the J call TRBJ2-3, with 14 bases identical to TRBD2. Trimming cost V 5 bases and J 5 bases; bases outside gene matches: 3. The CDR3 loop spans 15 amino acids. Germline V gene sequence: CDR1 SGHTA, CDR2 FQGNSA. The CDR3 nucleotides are TGTGCCAGCAGCCCGACTAGCGGGGGGGGAGATACGCAGTATTTT. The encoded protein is CASSPTSGGGDTQYF.

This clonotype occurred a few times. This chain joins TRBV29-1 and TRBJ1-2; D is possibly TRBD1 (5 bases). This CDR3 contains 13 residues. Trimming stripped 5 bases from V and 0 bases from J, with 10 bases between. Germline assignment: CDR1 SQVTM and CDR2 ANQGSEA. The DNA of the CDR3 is TGCAGCGTTTCACGGGGGACTAACTATGGCTACACCTTC. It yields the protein CSVSRGTNYGYTF.

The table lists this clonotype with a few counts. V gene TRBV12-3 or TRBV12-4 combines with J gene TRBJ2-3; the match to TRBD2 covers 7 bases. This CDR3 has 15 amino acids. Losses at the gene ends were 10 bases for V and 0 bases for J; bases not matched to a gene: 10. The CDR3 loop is CATELTSRSTDTQYF. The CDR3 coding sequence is TGTGCCACCGAATTGACTAGCCGTAGCACAGATACGCAGTATTTT.